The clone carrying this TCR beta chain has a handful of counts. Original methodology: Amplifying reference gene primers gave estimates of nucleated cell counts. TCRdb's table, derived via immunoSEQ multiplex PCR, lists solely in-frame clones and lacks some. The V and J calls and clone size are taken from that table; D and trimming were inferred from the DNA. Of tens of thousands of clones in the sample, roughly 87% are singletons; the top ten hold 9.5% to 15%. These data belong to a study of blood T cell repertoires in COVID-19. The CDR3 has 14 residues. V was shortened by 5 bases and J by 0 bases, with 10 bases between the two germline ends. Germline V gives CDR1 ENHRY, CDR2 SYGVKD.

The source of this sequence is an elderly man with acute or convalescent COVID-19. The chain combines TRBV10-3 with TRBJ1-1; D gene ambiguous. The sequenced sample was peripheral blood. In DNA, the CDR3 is TGTGCCATCAGTCAAACTCGGGTGAACACTGAAGCTTTCTTT. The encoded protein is CAISQTRVNTEAFF.